Each of the 26 T cell receptor beta chains below was sequenced from the same sample in a study of T-cell reconstitution after alpha-beta-depleted transplantation in children. Unique molecular identifiers were used in preparing the TCRbeta library. In TCRdb, the PCR reads were re-called with MiXCR into one record per CDR3 protein. The sample shows 200,000 to 250,000 distinct CDR3 sequences, about a tenth of them seen only once. This specimen consisted of PBMCs from the stem cell graft donor, obtained from the stem cell graft. These receptors came from a human donor who donated a stem cell graft to a child with acute lymphoblastic leukemia.

The chain is built from TRBV5-1 and TRBJ2-5; 8 positions match TRBD1. The CDR3 runs 17 residues. Trimming cost V 0 bases and J 2 bases; bases outside gene matches: 9. Germline V gene sequence: CDR1 SGHRS, CDR2 YFSETQ. CDR3 amino acids: CASSLVGDRRTQETQYF. CDR3 DNA sequence: TGCGCCAGCAGCTTGGTGGGGGACAGGAGGACACAAGAGACCCAGTACTTC.

This clonotype came up a few times. The DNA of the CDR3 is TGTGCCAGCAGGCCGAACACTGAAGCTTTCTTT. Its protein is CASRPNTEAFF. The V and J genes are TRBV12-3 or TRBV12-4 and TRBJ1-1; D unresolved. The V end was cut by 6 bases, the J end by 1 base, with 3 bases between. This CDR3 spans 11 amino acids.

This sequence joins TRBV18 and TRBJ1-1; no clear D. Trimming cost V 6 bases and J 4 bases, with 18 bases left between them. This CDR3 has 15 amino acids. CDR1 and CDR2 (germline): KGHSH, LQKENI. CDR3 DNA: TGTGCCAGCTCGCCCCTAGACGCGGTAGTCACTGAAGCTTTCTTT. This codes for CASSPLDAVVTEAFF. The whole variable domain, filled in from reference TRBV18 and TRBJ1-1, reads NAGVMQNPRHLVRRRGQEARLRCSPMKGHSHVYWYRQLPEEGLKFMVYLQKENIIDESGMPKERFSAEFPKEGPSILRIQQVVRGDSAAYFCASSPLDAVVTEAFFGQGTRLTVV.

The gene calls are TRBV5-1 and TRBJ2-7; no firm D call. V lost 0 bases and J lost 1, with 11 bases in between. The CDR3 has 15 amino acids. From germline, CDR1 is SGHRS and CDR2 YFSETQ. The CDR3 DNA sequence: TGCGCCAGCAGCTTGGGGGTTGCAGCATCCTACGAGCAGTACTTC. It codes for CASSLGVAASYEQYF. The variable domain in full, with the rest retrieved from reference TRBV5-1 and TRBJ2-7, is KAGVTQTPRYLIKTRGQQVTLSCSPISGHRSVSWYQQTPGQGLQFLFEYFSETQRNKGNFPGRFSGRQFSNSRSEMNVSTLELGDSALYLCASSLGVAASYEQYFGPGTRLTVT.

This clonotype has only a few counts. This rearrangement joins TRBV7-9 to TRBJ2-7; D might be TRBD2 (6 bases). The CDR3 runs to 16 residues. V lost 5 bases and J lost 0, with 17 bases in between. CDR1 and CDR2 from the germline V gene are SEHNR and FQNEAQ (reference sequence). The CDR3 here is CASSLVGGRSSYEQYF. The CDR3 DNA follows: TGTGCCAGCAGCCTTGTGGGGGGTAGGAGCTCCTACGAGCAGTACTTC.

The chain combines TRBV7-9 with TRBJ2-5, with D perhaps TRBD1 or TRBD2 (5 bases each). V lost 1 base, J lost 4 bases, and 16 bases lay in between. This CDR3 contains 16 residues. Looked up from germline, CDR1 is SEHNR and CDR2 is FQNEAQ (reference sequence). The CDR3, as DNA: TGTGCCAGCAGCTTAGGGATCGGGGTCACAGGAGAGACCCAGTACTTC. It translates to CASSLGIGVTGETQYF. Together with reference TRBV7-9 and TRBJ2-5, the CDR3 gives the full variable domain: DTGVSQNPRHKITKRGQNVTFRCDPISEHNRLYWYRQTLGQGPEFLTYFQNEAQLEKSRLLSDRFSAERPKGSFSTLEIQRTEQGDSAMYLCASSLGIGVTGETQYFGPGTRLLVL.

The chain combines TRBV20-1 with TRBJ1-5; D is possibly TRBD1 (5 bases). The CDR3 is made up of 16 amino acids. The germline CDR1 and CDR2 sequences are DFQATT and SNEGSKA (reference sequence). V was trimmed by 0 bases and J by 2 bases, leaving 14 bases between them. CDR3 nucleotides: TGCAGTGCTAGAGATCTTTCAGGGAACCGCAATCAGCCCCAGCATTTT. It is translated as CSARDLSGNRNQPQHF.

This chain connects TRBV12-3 or TRBV12-4 to TRBJ2-5; TRBD2 matches 7 bases. The CDR3 is 14 residues long. Trimming removed 3 bases from V and 3 bases from J; junction bases left unmatched: 4. The CDR3 region is CASSLIAGEETQYF. For the CDR3, the DNA is TGTGCCAGCAGTTTGATTGCGGGGGAAGAGACCCAGTACTTC.

This clonotype came up a few times. The rearrangement uses TRBV5-1 and TRBJ2-3; TRBD1 matches at 7 bases. From germline, CDR1 is SGHRS and CDR2 YFSETQ. The trim removed 2 bases at V and 1 base at J, leaving 4 bases unmatched. The CDR3 runs to 15 residues. In DNA, the CDR3 is TGCGCCAGCAGCTTACAGGGGCTAGGCACAGATACGCAGTATTTT. This gives the protein CASSLQGLGTDTQYF.

This clonotype occurred a few times. V gene TRBV7-9 combines with J gene TRBJ2-7; 9 bases are a match to TRBD2. This CDR3 has 15 residues. Germline CDR1 and CDR2: SEHNR and FQNEAQ (reference sequence). J was trimmed by 1 base and V by 2 bases; bases with no gene match: 3. This chain's CDR3 is CASSLSGGRSYEQYF. The DNA for the CDR3 is TGTGCCAGCAGCTTAAGCGGGGGGAGGTCCTACGAGCAGTACTTC.

The chain uses TRBV7-3 and TRBJ2-5; D unresolved. The ends were cut back, 1 base at V and 1 base at J, with 10 bases in the middle. Germline V lookup: CDR1 SGHTA, CDR2 FQGTGA. The CDR3 has 15 residues. CDR3 region: CASSLRVGPQETQYF. The CDR3 region has the DNA TGTGCCAGCAGCTTAAGGGTAGGGCCCCAAGAGACCCAGTACTTC.

This chain's CDR3 is CASSFTTSGHQETQYF. The DNA of the CDR3 is TGCGCCAGCAGCTTTACGACTAGCGGCCACCAAGAGACCCAGTACTTC. J is TRBJ2-5 and V is TRBV4-1; 9 bases line up with TRBD2. The CDR3 extends over 16 amino acids. Germline assignment: CDR1 MGHRA and CDR2 YSYEKL. The trim removed 5 bases at V and 0 bases at J, leaving 7 bases unmatched.

This clonotype has a count of ten or more. The chain carries TRBV19 and TRBJ1-4; D is uncertain. This CDR3 comprises 14 residues. The germline V and J ends were trimmed by 4 bases and 4 bases, with 10 bases remaining between them. Germline-derived CDR1 and CDR2 are LNHDA and SQIVND (reference sequence). The CDR3 is CASSTGIFNEKLFF. CDR3 in DNA: TGTGCCAGTAGTACCGGGATCTTTAATGAAAAACTGTTTTTT.

CDR3 sequence (DNA): TGTGCCAGCAGCCGGACCGCCCCCAGACTTTCTAAAGCCGGGGAGCTGTTTTTT. This gives the protein CASSRTAPRLSKAGELFF. The chain has TRBV14 and TRBJ2-2; D is undetermined. The V gene's germline CDR1 is SGHDN and CDR2 FVKESK. The CDR3 consists of 18 residues. V gave up 4 bases and J gave up 6 bases, with 24 bases separating them.

This clonotype occurred many times. The chain employs TRBV6-2 or TRBV6-3 and TRBJ2-6; 8 positions agree with TRBD1. J gave up 2 bases and V 6 bases, and 0 bases lay outside the gene matches. The CDR3 runs to 14 residues. The germline V gene has CDR1 MNHEY and CDR2 SVGEGT. DNA for the CDR3: TGTGCCAGCAGGACAGGGGCTGGGGCCAACGTCCTGACTTTC. This encodes CASRTGAGANVLTF.

DNA of the CDR3: TGTGCTGGGTCCCCTCTCCCTAATTCACCCCTCCACTTT. Its translation is CAGSPLPNSPLHF. The chain links TRBV5-5 to TRBJ1-6; D remains unclear. Looked up from germline, CDR1 is SGHKS and CDR2 is YYEKEE (reference sequence). The CDR3 has 13 amino acids.

The gene calls are TRBV5-1 and TRBJ2-2; 13 positions match TRBD2. From germline, CDR1 is SGHRS and CDR2 YFSETQ. This CDR3 comprises 18 residues. Germline trimming cut 4 bases from V and 1 base from J; bases unmatched to any gene: 7. The CDR3 sequence: CASSPGLAGAQNTGELFF. CDR3 nucleotide sequence: TGCGCCAGCAGCCCCGGACTAGCGGGGGCCCAGAACACCGGGGAGCTGTTTTTT.

This clonotype showed up many times. The rearrangement joins TRBV4-3 to TRBJ2-6; D is perhaps TRBD1 or TRBD2 (5 bases each). Germline CDR1 reads LGHNA; CDR2 reads YSLEER. This CDR3 comprises 19 residues. The V gene lost 6 bases and the J gene lost 0 bases, with 21 bases spanning the gap. The CDR3 region is CASSAGWDDSRSGANVLTF. CDR3 nucleotide sequence: TGCGCCAGCAGTGCCGGGTGGGACGACAGTCGCTCTGGGGCCAACGTCCTGACTTTC.

At least ten counts were recorded for this clonotype. The rearrangement uses TRBV4-3 and TRBJ2-2, with D possibly being TRBD1 (5 bases). From germline, CDR1 is LGHNA and CDR2 YSLEER. The V gene lost 0 bases and the J gene lost 7 bases, with 15 bases spanning the gap. The length of the CDR3 is 16 residues. The chain's CDR3 is CASSQDLPGLVGELFF. The CDR3 region has the DNA TGCGCCAGCAGCCAAGATCTACCAGGGTTGGTCGGGGAGCTGTTTTTT.

The genes are TRBV29-1 and TRBJ1-1, with unresolved D. Germline assignment: CDR1 SQVTM and CDR2 ANQGSEA. V lost 3 bases to trimming and J lost 7 bases, with 9 bases between them. This CDR3 spans 11 amino acids. The CDR3 region is CSVDRASEAFF. The CDR3 DNA is TGCAGCGTTGATAGGGCTAGTGAAGCTTTCTTT. The full variable domain, with the rest looked up from reference TRBV29-1 and TRBJ1-1, is SAVISQKPSRDICQRGTSLTIQCQVDSQVTMMFWYRQQPGQSLTLIATANQGSEATYESGFVIDKFPISRPNLTFSTLTVSNMSPEDSSIYLCSVDRASEAFFGQGTRLTVV.

This chain links TRBV18 with TRBJ1-1, with D unclear. Germline CDR1 reads KGHSH; CDR2 reads LQKENI. Trimming stripped 4 bases from V and 0 bases from J, with 12 bases between. The CDR3 totals 15 residues. CDR3 coding DNA: TGTGCCAGCTCACTAACGCGGGGAATGAACACTGAAGCTTTCTTT. Translated, it gives CASSLTRGMNTEAFF.

This clonotype was detected ten times or more. The chain employs TRBV7-8 and TRBJ2-7; D might be TRBD1 (6 bases). V was pared by 5 bases and J by 5 bases, with 16 bases between. Germline CDR1 reads SGHVS; CDR2 reads FQNEAQ. CDR3 length: 14 amino acids. Written as DNA, the CDR3 is TGTGCCAGCAGCCCCTACGGGACATACGACGAGCAGTACTTC. The encoded protein is CASSPYGTYDEQYF.

J is TRBJ1-2 and V is TRBV5-1; D might be TRBD1 (5 bases). V shed 5 bases and J shed 3 bases, with 17 bases lying between them. The V gene's germline CDR1 is SGHRS and CDR2 YFSETQ. This CDR3 comprises 15 residues. CDR3 protein: CASRSRSGIDYGYTF. The DNA of the CDR3 is TGCGCCAGCAGGAGCCGATCAGGGATCGACTATGGCTACACCTTC.

The chain carries TRBV18 and TRBJ2-7, with D possibly TRBD1 on 5 matching bases. V was trimmed by 2 bases and J by 6 bases, leaving 14 bases between them. Germline V gene data show CDR1 as KGHSH and CDR2 as LQKENI. The CDR3 consists of 14 residues. CDR3 nucleotides: TGTGCCAGCTCACCAGCAGGGTCCTGGGCCGAGCAGTACTTC. It translates to CASSPAGSWAEQYF. Based on the CDR3 plus reference TRBV18 and TRBJ2-7, the full variable domain is NAGVMQNPRHLVRRRGQEARLRCSPMKGHSHVYWYRQLPEEGLKFMVYLQKENIIDESGMPKERFSAEFPKEGPSILRIQQVVRGDSAAYFCASSPAGSWAEQYFGPGTRLTVT.

This rearrangement joins TRBV7-8 to TRBJ1-4; D not certain. Germline V gene sequence: CDR1 SGHVS, CDR2 FQNEAQ. The V end was cut by 5 bases, the J end by 8 bases, with 18 bases between. This CDR3 has 15 amino acids. The CDR3 loop is CASSGPGPTVEKLFF. CDR3 DNA sequence: TGTGCCAGCAGCGGGCCGGGCCCCACGGTGGAAAAACTGTTTTTT.

This clonotype was counted between two and nine times. The V call is TRBV19, the J call TRBJ2-7; 8 bases map to TRBD2. The CDR3 is made up of 14 amino acids. V shed 6 bases and J 3 bases; nucleotides not matched to a gene: 7. Germline V CDR1 and CDR2: LNHDA, SQIVND (reference sequence). The CDR3 DNA reads as TGTGCCAGTAGCGAGCGGGGGACGAGCTACGAGCAGTACTTC. Its protein product is CASSERGTSYEQYF.